This T cell receptor (beta chain) was recorded in a study of OX40 agonist ivuxolimab in advanced cancers. Notes on the study in general: Dosing at 0.1 to 3.0 mg/kg was accompanied by clonal expansion of CD4+ and CD8+ blood T cells by week 6.

V lost 1 base and J 0 bases, leaving 12 bases between the germline ends. This CDR3 region has 16 residues. Germline V lookup: CDR1 SGHVS, CDR2 FQNEAQ. TCRdb keeps only in-frame clones here, not all; method: immunoSEQ multiplex PCR. The data contain 15,000 to 20,000 clones, 75% to 90% of them singletons. Regarding this clone: The antigen is not known.

The chain links TRBV7-8 to TRBJ1-2; D ambiguous. The TCR comes from an adult with an advanced solid tumor such as melanoma, head and neck, liver or kidney cancer. The starting material was CD4+ or CD8+ T cells sorted from blood, obtained in a trial of the OX40 agonist ivuxolimab. CDR3 DNA: TGTGCCAGCAGCTTAGAGTTGGGAAGGGCTAACTATGGCTACACCTTC. Translated, it gives CASSLELGRANYGYTF.